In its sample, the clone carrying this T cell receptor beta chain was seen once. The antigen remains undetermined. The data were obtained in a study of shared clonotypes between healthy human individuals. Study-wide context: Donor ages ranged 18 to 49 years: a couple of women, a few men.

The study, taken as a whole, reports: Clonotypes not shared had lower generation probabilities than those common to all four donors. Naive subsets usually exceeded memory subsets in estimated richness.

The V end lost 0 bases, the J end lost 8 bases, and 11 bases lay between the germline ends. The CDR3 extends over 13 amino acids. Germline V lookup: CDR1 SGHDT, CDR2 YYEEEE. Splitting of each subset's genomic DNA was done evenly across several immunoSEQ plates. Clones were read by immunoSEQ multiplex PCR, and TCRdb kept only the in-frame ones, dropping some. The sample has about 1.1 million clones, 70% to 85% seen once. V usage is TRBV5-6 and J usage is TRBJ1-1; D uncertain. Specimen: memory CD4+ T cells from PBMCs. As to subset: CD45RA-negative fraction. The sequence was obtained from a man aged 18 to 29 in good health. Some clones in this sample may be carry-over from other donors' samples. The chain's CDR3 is CASSLVANEEAFF. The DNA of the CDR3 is TGTGCCAGCAGCTTGGTAGCTAATGAAGAAGCTTTCTTT.